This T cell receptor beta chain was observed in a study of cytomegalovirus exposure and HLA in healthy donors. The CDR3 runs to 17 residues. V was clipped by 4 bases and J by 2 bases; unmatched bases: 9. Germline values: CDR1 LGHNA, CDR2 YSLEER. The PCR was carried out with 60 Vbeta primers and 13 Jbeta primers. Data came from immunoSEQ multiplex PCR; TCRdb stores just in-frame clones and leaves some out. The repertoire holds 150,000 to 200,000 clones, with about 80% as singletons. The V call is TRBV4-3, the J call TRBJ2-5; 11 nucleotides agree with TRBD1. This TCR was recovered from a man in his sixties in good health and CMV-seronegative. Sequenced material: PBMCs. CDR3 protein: CASSRRDRGGGQETQYF. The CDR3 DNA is TGCGCCAGCAGCCGCCGGGACAGGGGGGGTGGACAAGAGACCCAGTACTTC.